Below, 27 T cell receptor beta chains from the same sample are listed, as sequenced in a study of T cells in Graves' hyperthyroidism and ophthalmopathy (dated by TCRdb to about 2019). Library generation was performed with multiplex PCR. These reads were obtained on an Illumina HiSeq 2000. Amplification of TCR beta CDR3 regions was carried out from RNA transcripts. The TCR CDR3 was subjected to a first round of RT-PCR using the HTBI primer set and the Qiagen OneStep RT-PCR kit. Clones were called with MiXCR by TCRdb after fastp trimmed the public reads at Q25, and only in-frame beta chains were retained. For every CDR3 protein sequence, its rows merge into one entry that carries the most common genes and DNA. A total of 400,000 to 550,000 distinct CDR3 sequences appear in this sample, roughly a quarter of them only once. The leading ten clones occupy 11% of the sample. Sequencing input: blood. The receptors were sampled from a woman in her twenties or thirties with Graves' ophthalmopathy.

The sample holds a few counts of this clonotype. J is TRBJ1-1 and V is TRBV20-1; no definite D call. The V and J ends lost 3 bases and 2 bases respectively, with 10 bases between them. Germline CDR1 and CDR2: DFQATT and SNEGSKA (reference sequence). CDR3 length: 13 amino acids. The CDR3 is CSASHPGNTEAFF. The CDR3 DNA sequence: TGCAGTGCTAGTCATCCAGGAAACACTGAAGCTTTCTTT.

This clonotype was seen more than once but under ten times. The gene calls are TRBV18 and TRBJ1-1, with a weak D call TRBD1 (5 bases). V gave up 0 bases and J gave up 3 bases, with 17 bases separating them. The CDR3 contains 17 residues. From germline, CDR1 is KGHSH and CDR2 LQKENI. CDR3 DNA sequence: TGTGCCAGCTCACCACCCCCCGGGGCCGGTGGGGACACTGAAGCTTTCTTT. Translation: CASSPPPGAGGDTEAFF.

The chain links TRBV28 to TRBJ1-1; the D gene is possibly TRBD1 (6 bases). This CDR3 contains 15 residues. V was trimmed by 7 bases and J by 2 bases, leaving 17 bases between them. CDR1 and CDR2 from the germline V gene are MDHEN and SYDVKM. CDR3 nucleotide sequence: TGTGCCAGCAATACCCAGGGGTCGGGAAACACTGAAGCTTTCTTT. Translated, it gives CASNTQGSGNTEAFF.

V is TRBV2 and J is TRBJ1-1, with D perhaps TRBD1 (6 bases). CDR1 and CDR2 from the germline V gene are SNHLY and FYNNEI. The CDR3 has 15 amino acids. V was cut by 4 bases and J by 3 bases, with 15 bases left in between. CDR3 in DNA: TGTGCCAGCAGTGCTGGACAGCCGGGGGACACTGAAGCTTTCTTT. It specifies CASSAGQPGDTEAFF.

This clonotype was detected only once. The chain combines TRBV12-3 or TRBV12-4 with TRBJ1-2; D remains ambiguous. V lost 2 bases, J lost 8 bases, and 9 bases lay in between. This CDR3 is built from 12 residues. For the CDR3, the DNA is TGTGCCAGCAGTTTATCAGCGAACGGCTACACCTTC. This sequence encodes CASSLSANGYTF.

The V call is TRBV12-3 or TRBV12-4, the J call TRBJ2-7; 14 positions agree with TRBD2. The CDR3 totals 14 residues. V was pared by 7 bases and J by 12 bases, with 11 bases of the junction left unmatched. CDR3 loop: CASTLKGLAGGLYF. The CDR3 nucleotides are TGTGCCAGCACCTTGAAAGGACTAGCGGGGGGCCTGTACTTC.

V usage is TRBV6-1 and J usage is TRBJ1-1; tentative D call: TRBD1 (5 bases). With 8 bases removed from V and 5 bases from J, the gap between germline ends came to 15 bases. Germline values: CDR1 MNHNS, CDR2 SASEGT. The CDR3 length is 13 residues. This CDR3 reads CASRWTGGTEAFF. In DNA, the CDR3 is TGTGCCAGCCGATGGACGGGGGGGACTGAAGCTTTCTTT.

The chain is built from TRBV28 and TRBJ2-5, with D perhaps assigned TRBD1 or TRBD2 (5 bases each). Germline values: CDR1 MDHEN, CDR2 SYDVKM. The CDR3 is 16 amino acids. Trimming took off 5 bases at V and 4 bases at J, with 20 bases between the two ends. CDR3 loop: CASSPYLGVRRETQYF. The CDR3, as DNA: TGTGCCAGCAGTCCCTACTTGGGGGTGAGGAGAGAGACCCAGTACTTC.

This clonotype was counted ten times or more. This chain links TRBV6-1 with TRBJ1-1; D ambiguous. In germline, CDR1 is MNHNS, CDR2 SASEGT. V lost 2 bases to trimming and J lost 1 base, with 14 bases between them. The CDR3 covers 16 residues. CDR3 nucleotide sequence: TGTGCCAGCAGTGAAAGCGTAGGACTCCCGAACACTGAAGCTTTCTTT. Translation gives CASSESVGLPNTEAFF.

The V gene is TRBV19, the J gene TRBJ2-6; perhaps TRBD2 as D (7 bases). V lost 3 bases, J lost 0 bases, and 15 bases lay in between. CDR3 size: 18 residues. Per the germline V gene, CDR1 is LNHDA and CDR2 is SQIVND (reference sequence). In nucleotides, the CDR3 is TGTGCCAGTAGTATTCGGGGGGCCCTACTCTCTGGGGCCAACGTCCTGACTTTC. Translation: CASSIRGALLSGANVLTF. Supplemented by reference TRBV19 and TRBJ2-6, the full variable domain reads DGGITQSPKYLFRKEGQNVTLSCEQNLNHDAMYWYRQDPGQGLRLIYYSQIVNDFQKGDIAEGYSVSREKKESFPLTVTSAQKNPTAFYLCASSIRGALLSGANVLTFGAGSRLTVL.

This chain joins TRBV5-1 and TRBJ2-7; 10 bases match TRBD1. This CDR3 has 14 amino acids. Per the germline V gene, CDR1 is SGHRS and CDR2 is YFSETQ. The J segment lost 12 bases and the V segment lost 4 bases, leaving 13 bases of the junction unmatched. CDR3 amino acids: CASSGTGDVGSWYF. CDR3 sequence (DNA): TGCGCCAGCAGCGGGACAGGGGACGTCGGGAGCTGGTACTTC.

In this sample, this clonotype turned up a few times. The chain combines TRBV11-2 with TRBJ1-3, with 7 bases lining up with TRBD1. The CDR3 is made up of 17 amino acids. Per germline, CDR1 SGHAT and CDR2 FQNNGV. The J segment lost 4 bases and the V segment lost 5 bases, leaving 14 bases of the junction unmatched. CDR3 region: CASSDKTGKGAGNTIYF. CDR3 bases: TGTGCCAGCAGCGATAAGACAGGGAAGGGCGCGGGAAACACCATATATTTT. Filled out from reference TRBV11-2 and TRBJ1-3, the complete variable domain reads EAGVAQSPRYKIIEKRQSVAFWCNPISGHATLYWYQQILGQGPKLLIQFQNNGVVDDSQLPKDRFSAERLKGVDSTLKIQPAKLEDSAVYLCASSDKTGKGAGNTIYFGEGSWLTVV.

The V and J genes are TRBV27 and TRBJ2-5; the match to TRBD2 covers 14 bases. From germline, CDR1 is MNHEY and CDR2 SMNVEV (reference sequence). V lost 5 bases and J lost 7; bases outside the gene matches: 9. The CDR3 is 16 amino acids. In DNA, the CDR3 is TGTGCCAGCAGTCGGACTAGCGGGGGGTACCGAGGGACCCAGTACTTC. Amino acid sequence: CASSRTSGGYRGTQYF.

This clonotype was recorded at least ten times. The chain joins TRBV11-2 to TRBJ2-7; D might be TRBD2 (6 bases). Trimming removed 5 bases at V and 1 base at J, with 15 bases between. This CDR3 contains 15 residues. Germline lookup yields CDR1 SGHAT and CDR2 FQNNGV. CDR3 sequence reads: CASSLGPGRSYEQYF. In DNA, the CDR3 is TGTGCCAGCAGCCTTGGGCCAGGGAGGTCCTACGAGCAGTACTTC.

This clonotype was counted many times. The V and J genes are TRBV7-6 and TRBJ1-1, with 8 bases that match TRBD1. After removal of 1 base from V and 2 bases from J, the junction contained 9 bases not matched to a gene. Germline CDR1 is SGHVS and CDR2 is FNYEAQ. The length of the CDR3 is 17 residues. This CDR3 reads CASSLGTGRVTNTEAFF. The CDR3 region has the DNA TGTGCCAGCAGCTTAGGGACAGGGAGGGTAACAAACACTGAAGCTTTCTTT.

This chain connects TRBV13 to TRBJ2-7; D unclear. The CDR3 is made up of 12 amino acids. Looked up from germline, CDR1 is PRHDT and CDR2 is FYEKMQ (reference sequence). V lost 4 bases and J 5 bases, leaving 9 bases between the germline ends. CDR3 nucleotide sequence: TGTGCCAGCAGCTCCTTTCGAAACGAGCAGTACTTC. Translation gives CASSSFRNEQYF.

This clonotype was counted at least ten times. This chain's CDR3 is CASGTGTVFTRRYF. The CDR3 nucleotides read TGTGCCAGCGGCACCGGGACAGTCTTTACGCGCAGGTACTTC. The chain recombines TRBV28 with TRBJ2-7; 7 bases fit TRBD1. CDR1 MDHEN and CDR2 SYDVKM come from the germline V gene. The CDR3 length is 14 residues. The V and J ends lost 8 bases and 12 bases, in that order; junction bases with no gene match: 19.

This clonotype was observed many times. This rearrangement joins TRBV20-1 to TRBJ2-2; D is possibly TRBD1 (6 bases). V lost 2 bases to trimming and J lost 2 bases, with 12 bases between them. Looked up from germline, CDR1 is DFQATT and CDR2 is SNEGSKA (reference sequence). CDR3 length: 15 residues. This CDR3 is CSARRWDTNTGELFF. DNA for the CDR3: TGCAGTGCTAGAAGGTGGGACACTAACACCGGGGAGCTGTTTTTT.

This clonotype was seen a few times. The V gene is TRBV19, the J gene TRBJ2-7; 7 nucleotides agree with TRBD2. CDR3 length equals 15 residues. V shed 8 bases and J 1 base; nucleotides not matched to a gene: 11. Germline V gives CDR1 LNHDA, CDR2 SQIVND (reference sequence). This chain's CDR3 is CASGERGGHSYEQYF. In nucleotides, the CDR3 is TGTGCCAGTGGCGAAAGGGGAGGGCATTCCTACGAGCAGTACTTC.

This clonotype was recorded at least ten times. Possible read error: a much larger clone is one base away. This chain joins TRBV9 and TRBJ1-1; no firm D call. The germline CDR1 and CDR2 sequences are SGDLS and YYNGEE. There are 15 residues in the CDR3. As DNA, the CDR3 is TGTGCCTGCAGCGTAGACCCAGTTATGAACACTGAAGCTTTCTTT. It codes for CACSVDPVMNTEAFF.

This clonotype showed up many times. V gene TRBV2 combines with J gene TRBJ2-7; 8 bases are shared with TRBD1. Looked up from germline, CDR1 is SNHLY and CDR2 is FYNNEI. The CDR3 totals 13 residues. With V trimmed by 8 bases and J by 7 bases, 10 bases remained unmatched. Written as DNA, the CDR3 is TGTGCCAGCGGAGGACAGGGTGCGGTGGAGCAGTACTTC. This encodes CASGGQGAVEQYF.

The V gene is TRBV12-3 or TRBV12-4, the J gene TRBJ1-5, with a possible D match to TRBD1 (5 bases). CDR3 length: 16 amino acids. With 7 bases removed from V and 0 bases from J, the gap between germline ends came to 16 bases. Here the CDR3 reads CASTSSVGVSNQPQHF. In DNA form, the CDR3 reads TGTGCCAGCACCAGCTCGGTGGGGGTTAGCAATCAGCCCCAGCATTTT.

This chain links TRBV15 with TRBJ1-2; D remains unclear. Deletions cut 0 bases from V and 13 bases from J, with 12 bases between. This CDR3 spans 12 amino acids. CDR1 LNHNV and CDR2 YYDKDF come from the germline V gene (reference sequence). CDR3: CATSRDRMAATF. The CDR3 nucleotides read TGTGCCACCAGCAGAGATCGCATGGCTGCCACCTTC.

This clonotype was found a few times. The CDR3 sequence: CASSFRFSGGAEGANVLTF. The CDR3 bases are TGTGCCAGCAGCTTTAGGTTTAGCGGGGGGGCCGAAGGGGCCAACGTCCTGACTTTC. The chain couples TRBV27 to TRBJ2-6, with 11 bases fitting TRBD2. V dropped 6 bases and J dropped 4; count of bases not matched to a gene: 14. The CDR3 has 19 residues. Germline V gene sequence: CDR1 MNHEY, CDR2 SMNVEV (reference sequence).

J is TRBJ1-2 and V is TRBV6-1; D is uncertain. V was trimmed by 7 bases and J by 4 bases, leaving 13 bases between them. The germline CDR1 and CDR2 sequences are MNHNS and SASEGT. The CDR3 contains 13 residues. The CDR3 here is CASTQNPTYGYTF. In nucleotides, the CDR3 is TGTGCCAGCACCCAAAACCCAACCTATGGCTACACCTTC.

This clonotype has only a few counts. The chain recombines TRBV30 with TRBJ1-2; D is unclear. CDR3 size: 15 residues. V gave up 1 base and J gave up 3 bases, with 15 bases separating them. Germline V CDR1 and CDR2: GTSNPN, SVGIG (reference sequence). The CDR3 is CAWSATPGLHYGYTF. The CDR3 DNA reads as TGTGCCTGGAGTGCTACTCCAGGCCTCCACTATGGCTACACCTTC.

This clonotype has ten or more counts. The genes are TRBV18 and TRBJ2-2; D is ambiguous. Trimming cost V 5 bases and J 4 bases, with 11 bases left between them. CDR1 is KGHSH and CDR2 is LQKENI in the germline V gene. The CDR3 has 14 amino acids. CDR3 in amino acids: CASSTNGPTGELFF. CDR3 nucleotide sequence: TGTGCCAGCTCAACGAACGGGCCCACCGGGGAGCTGTTTTTT.